This T cell receptor (beta chain) was identified during a study of T cell responses to AZD1222 COVID-19 vaccine. Sequenced by immunoSEQ multiplex PCR; TCRdb stores in-frame clones only, minus some. The data show about 140,000 clones, about 92% seen once. Points on this clone: No antigen is known for it.

The V segment lost 5 bases and the J segment 3 bases; nucleotides outside the gene matches: 5. Looked up from germline, CDR1 is SGHRS and CDR2 is YFSETQ. This CDR3 contains 14 residues. Study results and limitations: Clonal diversity may have been underestimated, and the donors were mostly white British, with more females than males. The breadth and depth of Spike-specific TCRs increased once two AZD1222 doses had been given. Across spike, vaccine-associated CD4 TCRs were found, dominant at 160-218 and 743-854.

Material: peripheral blood, obtained on day 0 of MenACWY control vaccination. V and J are TRBV5-1 and TRBJ1-1; TRBD1 agrees at 9 bases. The receptor was derived from an adult in good health. CDR3 DNA: TGCGCCAGCAGTCTTACAGGGGGCTACACTGAAGCTTTCTTT. Its translation: CASSLTGGYTEAFF.